This T cell receptor beta chain was obtained from a study of T cell responses to AZD1222 COVID-19 vaccine. The protocol was immunoSEQ multiplex PCR, while the TCRdb copy is restricted to in-frame clones and leaves out a portion. The table has approximately 100,000 clones, around 91% seen once; the top ten hold 6.5% to 10%. Study-level points and caveats: The sample set comprised mostly white British donors with more females, and clonal diversity was possibly underestimated.

Germline V gene sequence: CDR1 MNHEY, CDR2 SVGEGT. Trimming took off 2 bases at V and 1 base at J, with 8 bases between the two ends. The CDR3 has 14 residues. As regards this clone: Its target is not known.

The specimen comprised peripheral blood, sampled 28 days after the second AZD1222 dose. The V gene is TRBV6-2 or TRBV6-3, the J gene TRBJ2-5; D tentatively fits TRBD1 or TRBD2 (5 bases each). The source of this sequence is an adult who received the AZD1222 COVID-19 vaccine. The CDR3 DNA reads as TGTGCCAGCAGTTACCGGGACGGCCAAGAGACCCAGTACTTC. This translates into CASSYRDGQETQYF.